This T cell receptor beta chain was recorded in a study of early T cells in non-severe SARS-CoV-2 infection. Germline CDR1 reads SQVTM; CDR2 reads ANQGSEA. V lost 3 bases and J 2 bases, leaving 4 bases between the germline ends. The CDR3 length is 11 residues. This clonotype was found many times. TCRdb called the 5' RACE reads again in MiXCR, with one record for every CDR3 protein. The data show 15,000 to 20,000 distinct CDR3 sequences, with roughly 5.4% seen just once and about 6.4% held by the top ten. J is TRBJ2-5 and V is TRBV29-1; D unresolved. This specimen was whole blood, taken at baseline. The clonotype comes from an adult who was a healthcare worker with PCR-confirmed SARS-CoV-2 infection or an uninfected control (not recorded which). CDR3 DNA: TGCAGCGTTGATCATCAAGAGACCCAGTACTTC. It encodes CSVDHQETQYF.